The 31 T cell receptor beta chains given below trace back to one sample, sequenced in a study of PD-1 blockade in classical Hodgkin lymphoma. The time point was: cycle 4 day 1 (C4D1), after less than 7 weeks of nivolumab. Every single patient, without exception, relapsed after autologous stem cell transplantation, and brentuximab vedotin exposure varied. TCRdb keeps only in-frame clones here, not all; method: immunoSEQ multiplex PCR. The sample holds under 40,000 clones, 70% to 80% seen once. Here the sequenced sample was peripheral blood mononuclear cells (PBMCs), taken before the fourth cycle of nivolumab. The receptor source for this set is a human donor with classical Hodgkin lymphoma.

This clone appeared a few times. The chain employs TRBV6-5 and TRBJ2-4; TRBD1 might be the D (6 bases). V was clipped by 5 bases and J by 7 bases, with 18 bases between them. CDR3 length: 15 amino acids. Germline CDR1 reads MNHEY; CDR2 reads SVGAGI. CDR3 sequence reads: CASSARDKTLNIQYF. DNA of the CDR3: TGTGCCAGCAGTGCTCGGGACAAAACCCTCAACATTCAGTACTTC.

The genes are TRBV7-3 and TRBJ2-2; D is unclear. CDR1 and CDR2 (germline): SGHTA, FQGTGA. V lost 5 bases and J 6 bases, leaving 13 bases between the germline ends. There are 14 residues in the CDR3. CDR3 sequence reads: CASSPVHRPGELFF. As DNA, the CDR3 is TGTGCCAGCAGCCCGGTCCATCGTCCCGGGGAGCTGTTTTTT.

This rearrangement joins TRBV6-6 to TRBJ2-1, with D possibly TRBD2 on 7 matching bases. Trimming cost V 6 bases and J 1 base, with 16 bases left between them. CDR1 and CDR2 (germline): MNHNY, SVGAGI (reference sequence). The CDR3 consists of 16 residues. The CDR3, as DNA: TGTGCCAGCAGACCCGGGCGGGGGCGGTCCTACAATGAGCAGTTCTTC. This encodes CASRPGRGRSYNEQFF.

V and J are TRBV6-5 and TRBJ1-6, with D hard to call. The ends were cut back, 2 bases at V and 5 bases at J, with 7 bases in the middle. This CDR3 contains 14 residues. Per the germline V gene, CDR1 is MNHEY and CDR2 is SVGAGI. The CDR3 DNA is TGTGCCAGCAGTTACAAGAAGGATAATTCACCCCTCCACTTT. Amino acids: CASSYKKDNSPLHF.

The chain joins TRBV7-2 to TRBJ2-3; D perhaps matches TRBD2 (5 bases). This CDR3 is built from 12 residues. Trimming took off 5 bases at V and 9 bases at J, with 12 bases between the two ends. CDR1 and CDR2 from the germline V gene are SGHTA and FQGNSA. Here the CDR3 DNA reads TGTGCCAGCAGCCCGGAGGCTAGGACGCAGTATTTT. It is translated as CASSPEARTQYF. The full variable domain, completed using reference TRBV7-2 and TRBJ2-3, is GAGVSQSPSNKVTEKGKDVELRCDPISGHTALYWYRQSLGQGLEFLIYFQGNSAPDKSGLPSDRFSAERTGGSVSTLTIQRTQQEDSAVYLCASSPEARTQYFGPGTRLTVL.

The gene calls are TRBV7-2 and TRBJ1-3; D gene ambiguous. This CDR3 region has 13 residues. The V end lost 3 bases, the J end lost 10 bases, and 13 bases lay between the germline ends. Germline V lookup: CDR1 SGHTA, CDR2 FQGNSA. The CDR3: CASSFMDSGTIYF. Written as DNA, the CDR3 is TGTGCCAGCAGCTTTATGGATAGTGGGACCATATATTTT.

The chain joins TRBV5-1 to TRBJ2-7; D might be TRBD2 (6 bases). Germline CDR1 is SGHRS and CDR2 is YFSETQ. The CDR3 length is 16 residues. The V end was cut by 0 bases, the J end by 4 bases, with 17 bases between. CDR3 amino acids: CASSLENPGEAYEQYF. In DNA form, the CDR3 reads TGCGCCAGCAGCTTGGAAAATCCGGGAGAAGCGTACGAGCAGTACTTC.

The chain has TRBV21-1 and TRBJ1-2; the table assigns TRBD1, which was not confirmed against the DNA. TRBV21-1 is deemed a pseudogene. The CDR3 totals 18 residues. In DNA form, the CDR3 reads TGTGCCAGCAGCACGGGAAGAGGCCCGGGACAGGCAAACTATGGCTACACCTTC. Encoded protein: CASSTGRGPGQANYGYTF.

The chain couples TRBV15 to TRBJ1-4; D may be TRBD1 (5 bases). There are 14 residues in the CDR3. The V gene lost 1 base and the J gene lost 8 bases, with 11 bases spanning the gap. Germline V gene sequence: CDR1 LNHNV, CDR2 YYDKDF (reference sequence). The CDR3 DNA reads TGTGCCACCAGCAGAGGCTCCCAGGGCGAAAAACTGTTTTTT. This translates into CATSRGSQGEKLFF.

Here the CDR3 DNA reads TGCGCCAGCAGCTTCAGTTGGATTTACGAGCAGTACTTC. The encoded protein is CASSFSWIYEQYF. The chain employs TRBV5-1 and TRBJ2-7; the D is unclear. The germline gives CDR1 SGHRS, CDR2 YFSETQ. The CDR3 is made up of 13 amino acids. V was cut by 2 bases and J by 4 bases, with 10 bases left in between.

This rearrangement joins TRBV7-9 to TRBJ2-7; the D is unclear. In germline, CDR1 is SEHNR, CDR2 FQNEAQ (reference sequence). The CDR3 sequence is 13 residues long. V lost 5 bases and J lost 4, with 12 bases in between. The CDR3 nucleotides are TGTGCCAGCAGCCCCTATACCGCTTACGAGCAGTACTTC. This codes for CASSPYTAYEQYF.

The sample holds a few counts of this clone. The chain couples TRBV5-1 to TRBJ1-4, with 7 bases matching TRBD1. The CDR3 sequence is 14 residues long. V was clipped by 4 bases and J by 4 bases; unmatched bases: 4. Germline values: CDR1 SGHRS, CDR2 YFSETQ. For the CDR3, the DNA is TGCGCCAGCAGCCGGGGACAGAATAATGAAAAACTGTTTTTT. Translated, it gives CASSRGQNNEKLFF.

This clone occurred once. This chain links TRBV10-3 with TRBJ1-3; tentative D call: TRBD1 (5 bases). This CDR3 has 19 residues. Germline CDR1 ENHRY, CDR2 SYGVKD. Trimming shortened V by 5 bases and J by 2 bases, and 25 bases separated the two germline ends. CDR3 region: CAISPSDPGGTIPGNTIYF. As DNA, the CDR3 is TGTGCCATCAGTCCATCGGACCCCGGGGGGACGATACCTGGAAACACCATATATTTT.

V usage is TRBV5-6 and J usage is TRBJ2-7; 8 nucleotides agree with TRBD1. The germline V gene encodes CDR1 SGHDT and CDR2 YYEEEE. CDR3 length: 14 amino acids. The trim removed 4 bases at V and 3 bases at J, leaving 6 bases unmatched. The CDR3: CASSIWDRIYEQYF. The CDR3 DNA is TGTGCCAGCAGCATCTGGGACAGGATCTACGAGCAGTACTTC.

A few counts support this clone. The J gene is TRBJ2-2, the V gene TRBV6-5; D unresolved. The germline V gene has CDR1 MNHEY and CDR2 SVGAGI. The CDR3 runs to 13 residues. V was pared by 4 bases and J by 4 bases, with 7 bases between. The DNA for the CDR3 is TGTGCCAGCAGTTTCGACGGCACCGGGGAGCTGTTTTTT. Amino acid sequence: CASSFDGTGELFF.

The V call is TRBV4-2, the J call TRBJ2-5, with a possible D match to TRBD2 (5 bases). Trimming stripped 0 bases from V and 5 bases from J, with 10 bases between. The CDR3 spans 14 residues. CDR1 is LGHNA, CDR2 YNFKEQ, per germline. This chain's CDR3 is CASSQEPRGETQYF. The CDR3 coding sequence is TGTGCCAGCAGCCAAGAACCTCGCGGGGAGACCCAGTACTTC.

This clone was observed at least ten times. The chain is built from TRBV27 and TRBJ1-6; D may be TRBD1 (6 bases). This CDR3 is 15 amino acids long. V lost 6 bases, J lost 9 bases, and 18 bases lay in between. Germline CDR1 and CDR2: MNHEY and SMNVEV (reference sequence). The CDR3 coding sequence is TGTGCCAGCAGCTTAGGGAACAGGGCGGGTTCACCCCTCCACTTT. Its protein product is CASSLGNRAGSPLHF.

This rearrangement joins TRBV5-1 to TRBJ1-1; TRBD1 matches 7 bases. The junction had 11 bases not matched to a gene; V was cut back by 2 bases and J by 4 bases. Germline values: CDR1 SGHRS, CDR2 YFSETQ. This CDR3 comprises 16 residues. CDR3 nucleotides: TGCGCCAGCAGCTTTAATAACAGGGGTCTAAGCACTGAAGCTTTCTTT. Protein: CASSFNNRGLSTEAFF. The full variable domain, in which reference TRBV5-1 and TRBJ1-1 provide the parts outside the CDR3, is KAGVTQTPRYLIKTRGQQVTLSCSPISGHRSVSWYQQTPGQGLQFLFEYFSETQRNKGNFPGRFSGRQFSNSRSEMNVSTLELGDSALYLCASSFNNRGLSTEAFFGQGTRLTVV.

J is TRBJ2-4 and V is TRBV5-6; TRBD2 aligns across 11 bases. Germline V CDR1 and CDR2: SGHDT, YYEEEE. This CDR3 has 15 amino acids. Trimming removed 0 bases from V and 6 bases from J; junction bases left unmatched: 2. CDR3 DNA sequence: TGTGCCAGCAGCTTGGCCACTAGCGGGGGAAACATTCAGTACTTC. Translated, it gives CASSLATSGGNIQYF.

CDR3 sequence reads: CASNDLPVTYEQYF. The CDR3, as DNA: TGTGCCAGCAACGATCTACCCGTAACCTACGAGCAGTACTTC. The rearrangement joins TRBV5-6 to TRBJ2-7; D remains ambiguous. CDR3 length: 14 residues. The V end was cut by 6 bases, the J end by 2 bases, with 15 bases between. Per the germline V gene, CDR1 is SGHDT and CDR2 is YYEEEE.

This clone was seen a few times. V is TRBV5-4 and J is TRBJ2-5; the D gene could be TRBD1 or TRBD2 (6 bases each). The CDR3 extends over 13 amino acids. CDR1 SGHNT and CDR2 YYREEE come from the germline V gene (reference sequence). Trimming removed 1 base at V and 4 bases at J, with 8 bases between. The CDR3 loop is CASSLRGAETQYF. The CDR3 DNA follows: TGTGCCAGCAGCTTGAGGGGGGCAGAGACCCAGTACTTC.

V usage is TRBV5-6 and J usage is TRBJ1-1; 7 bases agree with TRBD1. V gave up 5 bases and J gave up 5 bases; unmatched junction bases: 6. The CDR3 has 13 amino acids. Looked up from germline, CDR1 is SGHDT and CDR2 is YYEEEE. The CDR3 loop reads CASSLQGNTEAFF. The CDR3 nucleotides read TGTGCCAGCAGTCTACAGGGGAATACTGAAGCTTTCTTT. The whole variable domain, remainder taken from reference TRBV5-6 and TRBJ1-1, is DAGVTQSPTHLIKTRGQQVTLRCSPKSGHDTVSWYQQALGQGPQFIFQYYEEEERQRGNFPDRFSGHQFPNYSSELNVNALLLGDSALYLCASSLQGNTEAFFGQGTRLTVV.

This chain's CDR3 is CASDTGLAPGEQYF. In DNA form, the CDR3 reads TGTGCCAGCGATACGGGGCTAGCCCCCGGCGAGCAGTACTTC. The J gene is TRBJ2-7, the V gene TRBV7-9; D might be TRBD1 or TRBD2, each matching 5 bases. The CDR3 totals 14 residues. Trimming stripped 8 bases from V and 6 bases from J, with 20 bases between. Germline CDR1 SEHNR, CDR2 FQNEAQ (reference sequence).

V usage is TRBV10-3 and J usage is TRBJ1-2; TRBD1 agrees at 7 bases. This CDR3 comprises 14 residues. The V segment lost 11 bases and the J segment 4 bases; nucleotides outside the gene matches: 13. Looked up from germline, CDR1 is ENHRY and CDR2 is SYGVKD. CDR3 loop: CAVLSDRDLYGYTF. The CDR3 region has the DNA TGTGCCGTCCTAAGCGACAGGGACCTCTATGGCTACACCTTC.

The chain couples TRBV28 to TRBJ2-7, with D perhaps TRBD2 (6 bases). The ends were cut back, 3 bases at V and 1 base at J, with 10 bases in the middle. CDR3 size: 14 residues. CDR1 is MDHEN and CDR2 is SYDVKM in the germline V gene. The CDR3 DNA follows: TGTGCCAGCAGTTTTTTGGCGGGATCCTACGAGCAGTACTTC. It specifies CASSFLAGSYEQYF.

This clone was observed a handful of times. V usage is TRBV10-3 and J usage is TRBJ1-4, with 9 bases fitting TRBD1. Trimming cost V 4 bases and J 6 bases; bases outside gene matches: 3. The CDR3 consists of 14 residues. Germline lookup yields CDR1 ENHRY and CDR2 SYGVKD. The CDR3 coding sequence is TGTGCCATCAGTGCGGACAGGGGCTATGAAAAACTGTTTTTT. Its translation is CAISADRGYEKLFF.

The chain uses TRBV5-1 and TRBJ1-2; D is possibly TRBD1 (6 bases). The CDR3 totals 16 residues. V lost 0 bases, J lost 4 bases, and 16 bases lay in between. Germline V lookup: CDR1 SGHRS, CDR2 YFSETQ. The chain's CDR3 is CASSLGTGQYTYGYTF. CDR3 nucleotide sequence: TGCGCCAGCAGCTTGGGTACAGGGCAATATACCTATGGCTACACCTTC.

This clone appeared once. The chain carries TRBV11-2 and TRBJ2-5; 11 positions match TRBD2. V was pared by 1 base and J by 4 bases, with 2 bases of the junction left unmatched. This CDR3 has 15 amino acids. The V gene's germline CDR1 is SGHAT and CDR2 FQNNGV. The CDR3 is CASSLAGLAGETQYF. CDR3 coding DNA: TGTGCCAGCAGCTTAGCAGGACTAGCGGGAGAGACCCAGTACTTC.

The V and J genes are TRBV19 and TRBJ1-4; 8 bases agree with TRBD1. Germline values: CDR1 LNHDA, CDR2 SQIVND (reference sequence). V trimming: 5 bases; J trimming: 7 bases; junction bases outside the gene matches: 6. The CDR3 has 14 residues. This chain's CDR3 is CASSVTGVGEKLFF. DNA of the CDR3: TGTGCCAGTAGTGTGACAGGGGTCGGTGAAAAACTGTTTTTT. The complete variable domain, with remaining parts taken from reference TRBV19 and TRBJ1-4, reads DGGITQSPKYLFRKEGQNVTLSCEQNLNHDAMYWYRQDPGQGLRLIYYSQIVNDFQKGDIAEGYSVSREKKESFPLTVTSAQKNPTAFYLCASSVTGVGEKLFFGSGTQLSVL.

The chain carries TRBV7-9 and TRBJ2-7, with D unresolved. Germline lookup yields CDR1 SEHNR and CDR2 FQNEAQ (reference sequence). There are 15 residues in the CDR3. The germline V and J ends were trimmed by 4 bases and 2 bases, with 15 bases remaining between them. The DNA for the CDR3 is TGTGCCAGCAGCTCACCATCCTCAACCACCTACGAGCAGTACTTC. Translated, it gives CASSSPSSTTYEQYF.

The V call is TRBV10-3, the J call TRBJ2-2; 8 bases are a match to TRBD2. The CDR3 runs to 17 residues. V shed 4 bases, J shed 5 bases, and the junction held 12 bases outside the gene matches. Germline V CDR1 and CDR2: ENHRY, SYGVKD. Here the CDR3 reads CAISAGSGGGRTGELFF. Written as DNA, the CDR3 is TGTGCCATCAGTGCTGGGTCCGGGGGGGGTCGGACCGGGGAGCTGTTTTTT.